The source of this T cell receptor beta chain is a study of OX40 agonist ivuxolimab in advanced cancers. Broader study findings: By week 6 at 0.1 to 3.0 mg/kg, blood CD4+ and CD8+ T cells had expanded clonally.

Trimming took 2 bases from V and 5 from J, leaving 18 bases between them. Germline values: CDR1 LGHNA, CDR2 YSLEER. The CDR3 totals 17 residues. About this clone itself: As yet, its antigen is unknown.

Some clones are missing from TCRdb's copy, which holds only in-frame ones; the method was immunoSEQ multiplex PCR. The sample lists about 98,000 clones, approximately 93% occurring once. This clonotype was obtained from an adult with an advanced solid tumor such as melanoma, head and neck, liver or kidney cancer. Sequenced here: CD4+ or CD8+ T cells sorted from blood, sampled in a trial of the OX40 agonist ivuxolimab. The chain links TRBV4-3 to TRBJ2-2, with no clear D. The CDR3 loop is CASSQRSHSDKTGELFF. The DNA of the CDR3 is TGCGCCAGCAGCCAAAGGTCCCACTCCGACAAGACCGGGGAGCTGTTTTTT.